The rows below give T cell receptor beta chains drawn from one sample of a study of T cells after yellow fever vaccination. TCRdb processed the 5' RACE reads anew with MiXCR; each CDR3 protein has one entry. The sample lists hundreds of thousands of distinct CDR3 sequences, around 17% occurring once. The material was PBMCs, obtained roughly 5 days after the first yellow fever vaccination. These receptor sequences come from a man aged 18 to 29 who received the YFV17D yellow fever vaccine. Both conserved end residues are part of each CDR3. The D gene is left open where the match is weak. The listing skips clone size in some rows; elsewhere it reads once, few, many or a size class.

d_gene	v_gene	j_gene	abundance	CDR3aa	CDR3nt
TRBD1	TRBV5-1	TRBJ2-2	few	CASSWDSPNTGELFF	TGCGCCAGCAGTTGGGACAGCCCGAACACCGGGGAGCTGTTTTTT
-	TRBV10-3	TRBJ2-2	-	CAITQMGAGELFF	TGTGCCATCACCCAGATGGGGGCCGGGGAGCTGTTTTTT
-	TRBV12-3/TRBV12-4	TRBJ1-5	-	CASALQEGDQPQHF	TGTGCCAGCGCCTTACAGGAGGGGGATCAGCCCCAGCATTTT
-	TRBV20-1	TRBJ2-3	many	CSARDWGAQGTQYF	TGCAGTGCTAGAGATTGGGGAGCACAGGGTACGCAGTATTTT
TRBD1	TRBV9	TRBJ2-3	-	CASSEGGQVTQYF	TGTGCCAGCAGCGAGGGGGGACAGGTTACGCAGTATTTT
-	TRBV5-5	TRBJ2-3	-	CASSYNSQINTQYF	TGTGCCAGCAGCTACAACAGCCAAATTAATACGCAGTATTTT
-	TRBV6-1	TRBJ1-6	-	CASSPVGGRNSPLHF	TGTGCCAGCAGCCCCGTGGGTGGGAGGAATTCACCCCTCCACTTT
-	TRBV29-1	TRBJ1-1	-	CSVAGPTEAFF	TGCAGCGTTGCGGGTCCCACTGAAGCTTTCTTT
-	TRBV11-2	TRBJ1-2	few	CASSLVASGYGYTF	TGTGCCAGCAGCTTAGTCGCAAGTGGGTATGGCTACACCTTC
-	TRBV29-1	TRBJ2-1	-	CSVEWVVGEQFF	TGCAGCGTTGAGTGGGTAGTTGGTGAGCAGTTCTTC
-	TRBV5-5	TRBJ2-6	many	CASSQGGSGANVLTF	TGTGCCAGCAGTCAAGGGGGCTCTGGGGCCAACGTCCTGACTTTC
-	TRBV29-1	TRBJ1-5	-	CSVVGWGPDQPQHF	TGCAGCGTTGTCGGCTGGGGTCCAGATCAGCCCCAGCATTTT
TRBD1	TRBV19	TRBJ2-5	-	CASSIQGAYETQYF	TGTGCCAGTAGTATCCAGGGGGCATATGAGACCCAGTACTTC
-	TRBV5-1	TRBJ1-4	many	CASSLQGREKLFF	TGCGCCAGCAGCTTACAGGGTCGTGAAAAACTGTTTTTT
TRBD1	TRBV19	TRBJ1-2	few	CASSEGTGASYGYTF	TGTGCCAGTAGTGAAGGGACAGGAGCTAGCTATGGCTACACCTTC
TRBD1	TRBV20-1	TRBJ1-1	-	CSAPDRVTEAFF	TGCAGTGCCCCTGACAGGGTTACTGAAGCTTTCTTT
-	TRBV30	TRBJ2-2	-	CAWSVLGGLGTGELFF	TGTGCCTGGAGTGTACTTGGGGGGTTGGGGACCGGGGAGCTGTTTTTT
-	TRBV7-9	TRBJ1-4	-	CASSPRVSREKLFF	TGTGCCAGCAGTCCAAGGGTGTCGCGTGAAAAACTGTTTTTT
TRBD2	TRBV20-1	TRBJ2-7	few	CSARGLAGGTYEQYF	TGCAGTGCTAGGGGACTAGCGGGGGGTACCTACGAGCAGTACTTC
TRBD1	TRBV7-3	TRBJ2-7	-	CASSLSGTGGLYEQYF	TGTGCCAGCAGCTTATCCGGGACAGGGGGGCTCTACGAGCAGTACTTC